The TCR beta chain under discussion was sequenced for a study of blood T cell repertoires in COVID-19. Germline V CDR1 and CDR2: LNHNV, YYDKDF (reference sequence). CDR3 length: 15 residues. With V trimmed by 5 bases and J by 5 bases, 11 bases remained unmatched. Measured with immunoSEQ multiplex PCR; TCRdb has only the in-frame clones, and not every one. Of about 95,000 clones listed, about 80% are singletons. Sequenced: peripheral blood. This chain links TRBV15 with TRBJ1-2; the match to TRBD1 covers 7 bases. The sequence derives from a human donor in a cohort sampled during active COVID-19. The CDR3 protein is CATSFSDRSRYGYTF. The CDR3 nucleotides are TGTGCCACCAGCTTTTCGGACAGGTCTCGGTATGGCTACACCTTC.